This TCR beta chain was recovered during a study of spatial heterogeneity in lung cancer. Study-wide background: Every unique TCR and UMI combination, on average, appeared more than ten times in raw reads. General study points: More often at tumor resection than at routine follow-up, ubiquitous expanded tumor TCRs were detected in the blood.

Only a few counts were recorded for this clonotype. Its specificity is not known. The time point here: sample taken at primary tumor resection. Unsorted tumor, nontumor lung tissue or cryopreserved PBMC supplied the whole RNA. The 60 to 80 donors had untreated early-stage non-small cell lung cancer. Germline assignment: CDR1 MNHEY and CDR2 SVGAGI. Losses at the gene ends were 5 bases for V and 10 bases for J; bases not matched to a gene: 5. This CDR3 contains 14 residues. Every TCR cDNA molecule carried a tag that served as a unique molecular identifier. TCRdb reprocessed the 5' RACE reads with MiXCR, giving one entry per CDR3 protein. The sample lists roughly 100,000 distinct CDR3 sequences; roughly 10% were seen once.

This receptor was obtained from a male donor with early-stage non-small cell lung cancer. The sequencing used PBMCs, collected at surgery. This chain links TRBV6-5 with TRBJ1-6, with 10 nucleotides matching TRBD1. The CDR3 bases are TGTGCCAGCAGTCCCGGGACAGGGGACTCACCCCTCCACTTT. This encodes CASSPGTGDSPLHF.